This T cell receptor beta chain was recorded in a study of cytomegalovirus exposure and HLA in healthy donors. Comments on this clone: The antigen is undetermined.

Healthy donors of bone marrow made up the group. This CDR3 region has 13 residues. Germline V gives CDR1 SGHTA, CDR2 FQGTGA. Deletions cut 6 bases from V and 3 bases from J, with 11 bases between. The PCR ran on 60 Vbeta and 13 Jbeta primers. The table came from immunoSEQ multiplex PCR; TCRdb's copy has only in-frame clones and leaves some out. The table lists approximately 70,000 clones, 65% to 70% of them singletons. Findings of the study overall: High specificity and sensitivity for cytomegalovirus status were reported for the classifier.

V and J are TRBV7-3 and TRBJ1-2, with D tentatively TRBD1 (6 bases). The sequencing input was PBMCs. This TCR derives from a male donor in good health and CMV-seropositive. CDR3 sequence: CASRPQGYYGYTF. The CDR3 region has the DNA TGTGCCAGCAGGCCACAGGGTTACTATGGCTACACCTTC.